These 26 T cell receptor beta chains came from one sample sequenced in a study of shared clonotypes between healthy human individuals. Using immunoSEQ multiplex PCR, the repertoire was profiled, and TCRdb retains in-frame clones only, with some absent. The table includes about 800,000 clones, just over 95% detected once. Naive CD8 cells lacked CD45RO and underwent positive selection for CCR7, leaving out terminally differentiated effector memory CD45RA+ cells. The sequenced material came from naive CD8+ T cells sorted from blood. These receptor sequences come from a man aged 25 to 45 in good health.

This chain connects TRBV6-6 to TRBJ2-7; TRBD1 agrees at 8 bases. The J segment lost 2 bases and the V segment lost 4 bases, leaving 1 base of the junction unmatched. Germline CDR1 is MNHNY and CDR2 is SVGAGI (reference sequence). The length of the CDR3 is 13 residues. The CDR3 loop is CASSSGGPYEQYF. The CDR3 DNA is TGTGCCAGCAGTTCAGGGGGCCCCTACGAGCAGTACTTC.

CDR3 sequence: CSVYFFGTEAFF. CDR3 coding DNA: TGCAGCGTTTACTTCTTCGGGACTGAAGCTTTCTTT. The chain has TRBV29-1 and TRBJ1-1; D is unclear. Germline V lookup: CDR1 SQVTM, CDR2 ANQGSEA. Trimming removed 5 bases at V and 5 bases at J, with 12 bases between. CDR3 length: 12 amino acids.

The J gene is TRBJ2-1, the V gene TRBV6-6; D remains unclear. Germline CDR1 is MNHNY and CDR2 is SVGAGI (reference sequence). The CDR3 is 16 residues long. Trimming shortened V by 0 bases and J by 0 bases, and 9 bases separated the two germline ends. The CDR3 reads CASSYSKGSSYNEQFF. The CDR3 DNA sequence: TGTGCCAGCAGTTACTCGAAGGGTAGCTCCTACAATGAGCAGTTCTTC.

CDR3 DNA: TGTGCCAGTAGTCCACACGCTAGCGGGAGAAGGAATGAGCAGTTCTTC. Translating gives CASSPHASGRRNEQFF. The V gene is TRBV19, the J gene TRBJ2-1, with 10 bases that match TRBD2. CDR1 is LNHDA, CDR2 SQIVND, per germline (reference sequence). V was pared by 5 bases and J by 7 bases, with 11 bases of the junction left unmatched. This CDR3 is 16 amino acids long.

The rearrangement links TRBV29-1 to TRBJ2-7; 9 positions match TRBD1. This CDR3 contains 15 residues. CDR1 and CDR2 (germline): SQVTM, ANQGSEA. Unmatched junction bases numbered 7, after V lost 1 base and J lost 3 bases. This chain's CDR3 is CSVEARDRDSYEQYF. CDR3 sequence (DNA): TGCAGCGTTGAAGCACGGGACAGGGACAGCTACGAGCAGTACTTC.

This sequence joins TRBV27 and TRBJ2-1; no definite D call. Trimming cost V 2 bases and J 8 bases, with 13 bases left between them. Germline CDR1 reads MNHEY; CDR2 reads SMNVEV (reference sequence). The CDR3 totals 14 residues. The CDR3 loop reads CASSLASRHYEQFF. CDR3 DNA: TGTGCCAGCAGTTTAGCTAGTAGGCACTATGAGCAGTTCTTC.

The chain joins TRBV4-1 to TRBJ2-2; D unresolved. V gave up 0 bases and J gave up 0 bases, with 11 bases separating them. Germline-derived CDR1 and CDR2 are MGHRA and YSYEKL. The CDR3 length is 17 residues. The CDR3 sequence is CASSQDLADTNTGELFF. The CDR3 bases are TGCGCCAGCAGCCAAGATCTTGCAGACACGAACACCGGGGAGCTGTTTTTT.

CDR3: CASSVGVSAEKLFF. In DNA, the CDR3 is TGTGCCAGCAGCGTAGGGGTATCTGCTGAAAAACTGTTTTTT. This chain joins TRBV9 and TRBJ1-4; D not resolved. CDR3 length equals 14 residues. V lost 0 bases to trimming and J lost 7 bases, with 10 bases between them. Germline loops: CDR1 SGDLS, CDR2 YYNGEE.

J is TRBJ2-3 and V is TRBV5-4; 7 bases agree with TRBD1. This CDR3 spans 15 amino acids. CDR1 and CDR2 from the germline V gene are SGHNT and YYREEE (reference sequence). After removal of 2 bases from V and 0 bases from J, the junction contained 3 bases not matched to a gene. The CDR3 DNA reads TGTGCCAGCAGCTTTACAGGGGTTAGCACAGATACGCAGTATTTT. Translated: CASSFTGVSTDTQYF.

The chain recombines TRBV5-4 with TRBJ2-3; no definite D call. The CDR3 is 15 residues long. V was cut by 0 bases and J by 0 bases, with 8 bases left in between. The germline CDR1 and CDR2 sequences are SGHNT and YYREEE (reference sequence). CDR3 loop: CASSLEGGSTDTQYF. The CDR3 DNA reads TGTGCCAGCAGCTTGGAGGGCGGCAGCACAGATACGCAGTATTTT.

This clone was recorded only once. CDR3 sequence (DNA): TGTGCCTGGAGTCCCAGGGACGAAGAGGAGACCCAGTACTTC. Translated, it gives CAWSPRDEEETQYF. The chain has TRBV30 and TRBJ2-5; the D gene could be TRBD1 or TRBD2 (5 bases each). This CDR3 is 14 amino acids long. V was shortened by 2 bases and J by 5 bases, with 15 bases between the two germline ends. Germline V gene lookup returns CDR1 GTSNPN and CDR2 SVGIG (reference sequence).

A note on this clone: This specimen includes other DNA sequences encoding the same CDR3. V gene TRBV9 combines with J gene TRBJ2-5; D might be TRBD1 (5 bases). Trimming took 0 bases from V and 1 from J, leaving 7 bases between them. CDR1 SGDLS and CDR2 YYNGEE come from the germline V gene. CDR3 length: 14 residues. The chain's CDR3 is CASSVAGSQETQYF. The CDR3 DNA is TGTGCCAGCAGCGTAGCAGGGTCCCAAGAGACCCAGTACTTC.

The chain uses TRBV27 and TRBJ1-1; D remains ambiguous. Between the trimmed V and J ends, which lost 5 bases and 0 bases, there was a span of 13 bases. The CDR3 is 15 residues long. Germline CDR1 is MNHEY and CDR2 is SMNVEV (reference sequence). The CDR3 bases are TGTGCCAGCAGTAGACACCTCACCTTGAACACTGAAGCTTTCTTT. Protein sequence: CASSRHLTLNTEAFF.

The J gene is TRBJ2-1, the V gene TRBV27; a weak D match, TRBD1 (5 bases). Per the germline V gene, CDR1 is MNHEY and CDR2 is SMNVEV (reference sequence). V was pared by 6 bases and J by 3 bases, with 9 bases between. The CDR3 has 13 residues. CDR3 DNA sequence: TGTGCCAGCAGACTTGACAGCTACAATGAGCAGTTCTTC. As protein: CASRLDSYNEQFF.

This clone came up once. J is TRBJ2-1 and V is TRBV11-2; 8 bases align to TRBD2. Germline V gene data show CDR1 as SGHAT and CDR2 as FQNNGV. V shed 3 bases and J 0 bases; nucleotides not matched to a gene: 7. CDR3 size: 17 residues. CDR3 DNA: TGTGCCAGCAGCTTCCCCTTAAGCGGGAGCTCCTACAATGAGCAGTTCTTC. Translation gives CASSFPLSGSSYNEQFF.

The CDR3 spells CASSQAGRKNTEAFF. As DNA, the CDR3 is TGCGCCAGCAGCCAAGCAGGAAGGAAAAACACTGAAGCTTTCTTT. The chain employs TRBV4-1 and TRBJ1-1; D remains unclear. This CDR3 is 15 amino acids long. V was shortened by 1 base and J by 2 bases, with 11 bases between the two germline ends. Germline-derived CDR1 and CDR2 are MGHRA and YSYEKL.

The chain combines TRBV27 with TRBJ1-1, with TRBD1 identical over 7 bases. The CDR3 is 14 amino acids. Germline CDR1 reads MNHEY; CDR2 reads SMNVEV (reference sequence). V shed 6 bases and J 6 bases; nucleotides not matched to a gene: 10. CDR3 bases: TGTGCCAGCAGCCCAGGGAGCGGGACAGCTGAAGCTTTCTTT. Translation gives CASSPGSGTAEAFF.

This chain links TRBV5-8 with TRBJ2-7, with 7 bases fitting TRBD2. CDR1 and CDR2 (germline): SGHTS, YDEGEE. V trimming: 2 bases; J trimming: 3 bases; junction bases outside the gene matches: 2. CDR3 size: 13 residues. Here the CDR3 DNA reads TGTGCCAGCAGCTTCGGCGGGAGCTACGAGCAGTACTTC. Its protein is CASSFGGSYEQYF.

The rearrangement uses TRBV5-4 and TRBJ2-7; TRBD2 matches at 11 bases. Germline loops: CDR1 SGHNT, CDR2 YYREEE (reference sequence). V lost 2 bases to trimming and J lost 5 bases; unmatched junction nucleotides: 3. There are 14 residues in the CDR3. CDR3 amino acids: CASSFSGRADEQYF. CDR3 nucleotide sequence: TGTGCCAGCAGCTTTAGCGGGAGGGCCGACGAGCAGTACTTC. The full variable domain, rest sourced from reference TRBV5-4 and TRBJ2-7, is ETGVTQSPTHLIKTRGQQVTLRCSSQSGHNTVSWYQQALGQGPQFIFQYYREEENGRGNFPPRFSGLQFPNYSSELNVNALELDDSALYLCASSFSGRADEQYFGPGTRLTVT.

The chain uses TRBV5-4 and TRBJ2-2, with no clear D. CDR3 length: 14 amino acids. The germline V gene has CDR1 SGHNT and CDR2 YYREEE (reference sequence). V lost 2 bases to trimming and J lost 1 base, with 6 bases between them. CDR3 sequence reads: CASSFPGNTGELFF. For the CDR3, the DNA is TGTGCCAGCAGCTTCCCCGGGAACACCGGGGAGCTGTTTTTT. The variable domain in full, completed from reference TRBV5-4 and TRBJ2-2, reads ETGVTQSPTHLIKTRGQQVTLRCSSQSGHNTVSWYQQALGQGPQFIFQYYREEENGRGNFPPRFSGLQFPNYSSELNVNALELDDSALYLCASSFPGNTGELFFGEGSRLTVL.

This clone occurred once. This chain connects TRBV13 to TRBJ2-2; D is unresolved. The V gene's germline CDR1 is PRHDT and CDR2 FYEKMQ (reference sequence). The CDR3 spans 14 residues. The V end was cut by 2 bases, the J end by 6 bases, with 10 bases between. CDR3 DNA: TGTGCCAGCAGCTTAAAGATGTCTGCCGGGGAGCTGTTTTTT. It specifies CASSLKMSAGELFF.

This clone occurred once. The chain has TRBV27 and TRBJ2-3; 7 bases map to TRBD2. CDR3 size: 17 residues. After removal of 4 bases from V and 0 bases from J, the junction contained 10 bases not matched to a gene. CDR1 and CDR2 from the germline V gene are MNHEY and SMNVEV (reference sequence). CDR3 bases: TGTGCCAGCAGTTCACTAAACCTAGCGGATAGCACAGATACGCAGTATTTT. This gives the protein CASSSLNLADSTDTQYF.

This clone was counted between two and nine times. The gene calls are TRBV7-2 and TRBJ2-7; D might be TRBD2 (7 bases). Trimming cost V 5 bases and J 5 bases, with 19 bases left between them. This CDR3 has 15 amino acids. Germline V lookup: CDR1 SGHTA, CDR2 FQGNSA. The CDR3 here is CASSPDWGGANEQYF. The CDR3 DNA reads TGTGCCAGCAGCCCCGATTGGGGGGGGGCGAACGAGCAGTACTTC.

This clone appeared a single time. The chain combines TRBV11-2 with TRBJ2-1; TRBD2 matches at 12 bases. The CDR3 consists of 18 residues. Germline V lookup: CDR1 SGHAT, CDR2 FQNNGV. V was clipped by 3 bases and J by 6 bases; unmatched bases: 12. This CDR3 is CASSFVTSGGPLSNEQFF. The CDR3 DNA follows: TGTGCCAGCAGCTTTGTGACTAGCGGGGGCCCACTTTCCAATGAGCAGTTCTTC.

The V call is TRBV11-3, the J call TRBJ2-3; TRBD2 matches 8 bases. V shed 5 bases, J shed 6 bases, and the junction held 10 bases outside the gene matches. CDR1 and CDR2 from the germline V gene are SGHNT and YENEEA. CDR3 length: 15 amino acids. CDR3 loop: CASSPRGSGDDTQYF. The CDR3 DNA reads TGTGCCAGCAGCCCCCGCGGTAGCGGGGACGATACGCAGTATTTT.

The chain combines TRBV20-1 with TRBJ2-7; no clear D. The germline gives CDR1 DFQATT, CDR2 SNEGSKA (reference sequence). V was cut by 1 base and J by 7 bases, with 8 bases left in between. The CDR3 sequence is 11 residues long. This CDR3 reads CSARVGREQYF. CDR3 nucleotide sequence: TGCAGTGCTAGAGTAGGGCGAGAGCAGTACTTC.